The 3 T cell receptor beta chains below were found in one sample sequenced in a study of blood T cells in healthy people across ages. Primers used in a second PCR of about 7 to 12 cycles were a sample-barcoded 5' primer and a J-beta primer mix. MiXCR was run by TCRdb on the 5' RACE reads, yielding one entry per CDR3 protein. The sample includes 550,000 to 800,000 distinct CDR3 sequences, approximately 29% of them seen just once. The source material was blood. The receptors shown here come from a woman aged 80 or over in good health.

This clonotype has a count of ten or more. This chain links TRBV3-1 with TRBJ2-3, with 13 bases that match TRBD2. Germline CDR1 and CDR2: LGHDT and YNNKEL (reference sequence). The CDR3 has 16 amino acids. Germline trimming cut 4 bases from V and 2 bases from J; bases unmatched to any gene: 3. CDR3 bases: TGTGCCAGCAGCCGACTAGCGGGGGGCTTCACAGATACGCAGTATTTT. Protein sequence: CASSRLAGGFTDTQYF.

This clonotype was picked up a small number of times. The chain employs TRBV6-2 or TRBV6-3 and TRBJ1-1, with 9 bases identical to TRBD1. The J segment lost 3 bases and the V segment lost 2 bases, leaving 10 bases of the junction unmatched. The CDR3 is made up of 17 amino acids. CDR1 is MNHEY, CDR2 SVGEGT, per germline. The CDR3 spells CASSYVSGQGVYTEAFF. In nucleotides, the CDR3 is TGTGCCAGCAGTTACGTGTCGGGACAGGGAGTCTACACTGAAGCTTTCTTT.

In its sample, this clonotype was seen a few times. V and J are TRBV2 and TRBJ1-1; D is unresolved. CDR3 length: 12 residues. The germline V gene encodes CDR1 SNHLY and CDR2 FYNNEI. The V end was cut by 5 bases, the J end by 5 bases, with 9 bases between. As DNA, the CDR3 is TGTGCCAGCAGTAAGGAAAGGACTGAAGCTTTCTTT. It translates to CASSKERTEAFF.